This entry concerns a single T cell receptor (beta chain). Germline V gene lookup returns CDR1 SEHNR and CDR2 FQNEAQ (reference sequence). CDR3 length: 16 amino acids. J gave up 4 bases and V 5 bases, and 8 bases lay outside the gene matches. The entry originates in a study of control samples from healthy donors and cancer patients. Using immunoSEQ multiplex PCR, the repertoire was profiled, and TCRdb retains in-frame clones only, with some absent. Of more than 75,000 clones listed, about four fifths are singletons. This chain connects TRBV7-9 to TRBJ2-7; 13 nucleotides match TRBD2. This receptor was obtained from an older man with lung cancer. The sample consisted of PBMCs. The CDR3 protein is CASSPRTSGGLYEQYF. The CDR3 DNA reads as TGTGCCAGCAGCCCGCGGACTAGCGGGGGATTGTACGAGCAGTACTTC.